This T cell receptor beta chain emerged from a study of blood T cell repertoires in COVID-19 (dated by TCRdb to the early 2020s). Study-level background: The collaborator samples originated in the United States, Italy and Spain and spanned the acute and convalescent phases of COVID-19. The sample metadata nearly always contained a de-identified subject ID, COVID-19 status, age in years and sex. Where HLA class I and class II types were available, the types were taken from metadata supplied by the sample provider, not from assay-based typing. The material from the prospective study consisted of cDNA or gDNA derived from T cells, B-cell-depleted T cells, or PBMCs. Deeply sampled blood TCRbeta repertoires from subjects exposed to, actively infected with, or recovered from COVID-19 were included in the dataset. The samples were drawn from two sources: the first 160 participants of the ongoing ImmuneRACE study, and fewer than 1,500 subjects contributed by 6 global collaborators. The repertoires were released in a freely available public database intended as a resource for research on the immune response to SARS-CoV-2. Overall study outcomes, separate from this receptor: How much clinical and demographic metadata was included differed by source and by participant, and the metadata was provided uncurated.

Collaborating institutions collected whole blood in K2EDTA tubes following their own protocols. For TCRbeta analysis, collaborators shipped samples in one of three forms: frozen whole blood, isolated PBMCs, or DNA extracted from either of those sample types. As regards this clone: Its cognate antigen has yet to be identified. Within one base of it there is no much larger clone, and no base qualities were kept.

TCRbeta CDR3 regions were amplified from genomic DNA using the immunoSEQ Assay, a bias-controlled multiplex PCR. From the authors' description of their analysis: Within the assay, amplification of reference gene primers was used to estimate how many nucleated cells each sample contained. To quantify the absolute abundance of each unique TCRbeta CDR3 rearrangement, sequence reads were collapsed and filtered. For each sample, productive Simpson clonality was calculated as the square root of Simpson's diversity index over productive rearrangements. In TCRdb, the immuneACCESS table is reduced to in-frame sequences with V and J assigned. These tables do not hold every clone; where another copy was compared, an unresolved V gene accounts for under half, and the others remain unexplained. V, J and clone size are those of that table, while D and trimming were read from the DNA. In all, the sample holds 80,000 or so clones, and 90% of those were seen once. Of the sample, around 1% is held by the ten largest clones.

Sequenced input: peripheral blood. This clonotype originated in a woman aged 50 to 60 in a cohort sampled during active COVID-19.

The sequenced DNA is TGCGCCAGCGACCAAGGACAGGGAGTAGGTACGCAGTATTTT. It codes for CASDQGQGVGTQYF. The chain couples TRBV5-1 to TRBJ2-3, and TRBD1 matches 8 of the central bases. For CDR1 and CDR2, the germline V gene lists SGHRS and YFSETQ. V loses 7 bases at its end and J loses 8 bases; junction bases beyond the gene matches: 12. The CDR3 contains 14 residues, cysteine and phenylalanine counted. CDR3 DNA only is kept here, 42 bases in frame from base 1.